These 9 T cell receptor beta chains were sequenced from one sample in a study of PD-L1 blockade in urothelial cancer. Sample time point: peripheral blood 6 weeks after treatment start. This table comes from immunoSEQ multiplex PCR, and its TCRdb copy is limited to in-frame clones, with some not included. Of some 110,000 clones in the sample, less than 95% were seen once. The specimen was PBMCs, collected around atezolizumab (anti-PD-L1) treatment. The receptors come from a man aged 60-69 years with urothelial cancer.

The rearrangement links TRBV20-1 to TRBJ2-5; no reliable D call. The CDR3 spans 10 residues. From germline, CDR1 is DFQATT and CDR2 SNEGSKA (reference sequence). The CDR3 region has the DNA TGCCCCCGTGTTCAAGAGACCCAGTACTTC. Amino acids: CPRVQETQYF.

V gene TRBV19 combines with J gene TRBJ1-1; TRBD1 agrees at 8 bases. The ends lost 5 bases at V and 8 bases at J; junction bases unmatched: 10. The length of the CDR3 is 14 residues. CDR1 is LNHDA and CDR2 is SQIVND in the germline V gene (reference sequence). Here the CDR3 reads CASSQPRDRREAFF. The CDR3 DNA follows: TGTGCCAGTAGTCAACCCCGGGACAGGAGAGAAGCTTTCTTT.

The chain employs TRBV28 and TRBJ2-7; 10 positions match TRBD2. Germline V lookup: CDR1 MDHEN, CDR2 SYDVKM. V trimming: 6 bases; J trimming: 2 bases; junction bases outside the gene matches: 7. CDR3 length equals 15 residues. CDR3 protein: CASSPGLAATYEQYF. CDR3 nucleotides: TGTGCCAGCAGCCCAGGACTAGCGGCTACCTACGAGCAGTACTTC. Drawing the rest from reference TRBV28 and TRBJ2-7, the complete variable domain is DVKVTQSSRYLVKRTGEKVFLECVQDMDHENMFWYRQDPGLGLRLIYFSYDVKMKEKGDIPEGYSVSREKKERFSLILESASTNQTSMYLCASSPGLAATYEQYFGPGTRLTVT.

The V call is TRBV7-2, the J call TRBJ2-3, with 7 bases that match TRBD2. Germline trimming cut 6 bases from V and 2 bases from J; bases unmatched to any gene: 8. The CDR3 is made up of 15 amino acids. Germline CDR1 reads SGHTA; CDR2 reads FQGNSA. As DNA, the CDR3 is TGTGCCAGCAGGGCGGGACTAACTGACACAGATACGCAGTATTTT. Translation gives CASRAGLTDTDTQYF. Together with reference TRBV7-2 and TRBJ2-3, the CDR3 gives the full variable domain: GAGVSQSPSNKVTEKGKDVELRCDPISGHTALYWYRQSLGQGLEFLIYFQGNSAPDKSGLPSDRFSAERTGGSVSTLTIQRTQQEDSAVYLCASRAGLTDTDTQYFGPGTRLTVL.

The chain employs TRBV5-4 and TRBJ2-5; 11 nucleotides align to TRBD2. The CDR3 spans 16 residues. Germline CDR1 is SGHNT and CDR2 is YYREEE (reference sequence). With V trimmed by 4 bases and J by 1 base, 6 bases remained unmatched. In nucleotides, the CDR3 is TGTGCCAGCAGCCACGGTAGCGGGGGGGGCCAAGAGACCCAGTACTTC. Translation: CASSHGSGGGQETQYF.

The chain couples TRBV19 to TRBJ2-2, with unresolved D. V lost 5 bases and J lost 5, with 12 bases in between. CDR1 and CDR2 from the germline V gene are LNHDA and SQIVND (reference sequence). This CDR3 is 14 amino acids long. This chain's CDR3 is CASSPQRITGELFF. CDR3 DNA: TGTGCCAGTAGTCCCCAGCGAATTACCGGGGAGCTGTTTTTT.

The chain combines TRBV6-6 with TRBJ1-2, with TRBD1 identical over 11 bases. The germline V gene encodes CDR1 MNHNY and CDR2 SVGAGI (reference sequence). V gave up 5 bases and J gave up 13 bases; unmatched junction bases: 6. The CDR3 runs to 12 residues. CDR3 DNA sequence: TGTGCCAGCAGTCCCGGACAGGGGGCCCCCACCTTC. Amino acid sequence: CASSPGQGAPTF.

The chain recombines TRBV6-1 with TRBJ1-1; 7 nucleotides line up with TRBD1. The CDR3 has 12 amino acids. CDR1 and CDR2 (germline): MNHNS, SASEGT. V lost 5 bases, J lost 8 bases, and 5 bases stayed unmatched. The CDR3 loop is CASSMDRSEAFF. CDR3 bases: TGTGCCAGCAGTATGGACAGGTCGGAAGCTTTCTTT.

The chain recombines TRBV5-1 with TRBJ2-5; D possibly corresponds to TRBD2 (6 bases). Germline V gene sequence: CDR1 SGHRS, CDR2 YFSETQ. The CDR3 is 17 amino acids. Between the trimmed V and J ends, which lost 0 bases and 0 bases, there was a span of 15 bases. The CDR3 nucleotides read TGCGCCAGCAGCTTGGCCCGACTAGGGCCGTACCAAGAGACCCAGTACTTC. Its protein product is CASSLARLGPYQETQYF.